Sequencing of this TCR beta chain was carried out in a study of T cell responses to AZD1222 COVID-19 vaccine. Whole-study findings and limits: It was only a handful of AZD1222 recipients who were seropositive at baseline. There were repertoire samples only from the period after the peak T cell response. Two AZD1222 administrations were followed by greater Spike-specific TCR breadth and depth.

The CDR3 totals 16 residues. Germline V CDR1 and CDR2: SGHRS, YFSETQ. V was clipped by 1 base and J by 4 bases; unmatched bases: 6. The protocol was immunoSEQ multiplex PCR, while the TCRdb copy is restricted to in-frame clones and leaves out a portion. The sample carries 65,000 to 90,000 clones, 88% recorded once. To note about this clone: Its antigen is unidentified.

The chain couples TRBV5-1 to TRBJ2-2, with 8 bases lining up with TRBD1. The sample here was peripheral blood, taken on day 0 of AZD1222 vaccination. This receptor was obtained from an adult in good health. Written as DNA, the CDR3 is TGCGCCAGCAGCTTGATGGGCGGGACAGGCACCGGGGAGCTGTTTTTT. It is translated as CASSLMGGTGTGELFF.